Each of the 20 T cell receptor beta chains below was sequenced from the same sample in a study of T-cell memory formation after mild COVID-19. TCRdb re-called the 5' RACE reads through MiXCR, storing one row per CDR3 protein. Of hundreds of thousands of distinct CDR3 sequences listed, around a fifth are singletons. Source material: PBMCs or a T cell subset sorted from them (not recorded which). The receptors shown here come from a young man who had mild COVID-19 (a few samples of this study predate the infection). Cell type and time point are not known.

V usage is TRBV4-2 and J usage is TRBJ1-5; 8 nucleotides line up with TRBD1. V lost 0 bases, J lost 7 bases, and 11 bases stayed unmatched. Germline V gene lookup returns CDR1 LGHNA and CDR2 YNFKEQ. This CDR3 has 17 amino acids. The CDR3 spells CASSQDLDRGLRQPQHF. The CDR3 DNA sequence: TGTGCCAGCAGCCAAGATCTAGACAGGGGTTTGAGGCAGCCCCAGCATTTT.

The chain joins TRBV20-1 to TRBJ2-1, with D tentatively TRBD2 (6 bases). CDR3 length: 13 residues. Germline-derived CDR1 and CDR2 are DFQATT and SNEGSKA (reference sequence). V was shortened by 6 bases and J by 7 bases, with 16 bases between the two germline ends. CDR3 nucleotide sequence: TGCAGTGCCGGGTTGGGGGGTGAAAATGAGCAGTTCTTC. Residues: CSAGLGGENEQFF.

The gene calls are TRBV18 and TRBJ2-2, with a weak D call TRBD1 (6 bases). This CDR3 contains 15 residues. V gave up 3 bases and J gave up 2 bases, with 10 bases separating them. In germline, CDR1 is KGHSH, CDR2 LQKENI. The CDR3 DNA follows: TGTGCCAGCTCACCTTCGACAGGAAACACCGGGGAGCTGTTTTTT. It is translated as CASSPSTGNTGELFF.

DNA of the CDR3: TGTGCCAGCAGCTTGGAAGTTGAGCAGTTCTTC. It translates to CASSLEVEQFF. The rearrangement uses TRBV5-6 and TRBJ2-1; D is undetermined. The CDR3 runs 11 residues. Trimming removed 0 bases at V and 9 bases at J, with 4 bases between. Germline CDR1 reads SGHDT; CDR2 reads YYEEEE. Based on the CDR3 plus reference TRBV5-6 and TRBJ2-1, the full variable domain is DAGVTQSPTHLIKTRGQQVTLRCSPKSGHDTVSWYQQALGQGPQFIFQYYEEEERQRGNFPDRFSGHQFPNYSSELNVNALLLGDSALYLCASSLEVEQFFGPGTRLTVL.

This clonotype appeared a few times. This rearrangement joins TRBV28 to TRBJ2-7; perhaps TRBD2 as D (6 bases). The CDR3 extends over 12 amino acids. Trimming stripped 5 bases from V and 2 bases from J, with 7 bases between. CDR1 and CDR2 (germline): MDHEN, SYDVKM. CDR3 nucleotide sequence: TGTGCCAGCAGTCGCGGGGCCTACGAGCAGTACGTC. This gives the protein CASSRGAYEQYV.

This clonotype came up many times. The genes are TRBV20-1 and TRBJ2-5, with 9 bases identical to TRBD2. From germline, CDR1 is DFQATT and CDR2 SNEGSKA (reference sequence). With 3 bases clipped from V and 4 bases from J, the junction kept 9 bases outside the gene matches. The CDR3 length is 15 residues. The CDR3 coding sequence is TGCAGTGCTAGCGATTTTTCGCGGGGGGGAGAGACCCAGTACTTC. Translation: CSASDFSRGGETQYF.

The CDR3 is CASRTSGGSGEQYF. The CDR3 DNA reads as TGTGCCAGCAGGACTAGCGGGGGGTCGGGGGAGCAGTACTTC. This chain connects TRBV6-5 to TRBJ2-7; 13 bases match TRBD2. The germline V gene has CDR1 MNHEY and CDR2 SVGAGI. This CDR3 is 14 amino acids long. J gave up 7 bases and V 6 bases, and 6 bases lay outside the gene matches.

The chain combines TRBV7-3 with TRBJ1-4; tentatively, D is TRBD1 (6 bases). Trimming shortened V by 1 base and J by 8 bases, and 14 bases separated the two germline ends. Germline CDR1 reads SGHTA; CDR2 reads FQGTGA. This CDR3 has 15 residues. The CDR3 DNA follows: TGTGCCAGCAGCTTAAGGCCGGGGGCAGGGGAAAAACTGTTTTTT. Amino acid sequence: CASSLRPGAGEKLFF.

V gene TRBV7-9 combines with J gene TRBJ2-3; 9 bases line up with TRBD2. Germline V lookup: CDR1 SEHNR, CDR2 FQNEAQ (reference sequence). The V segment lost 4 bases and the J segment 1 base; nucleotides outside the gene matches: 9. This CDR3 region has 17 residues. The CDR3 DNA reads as TGTGCCAGCAGCTCCCTAGCGGGGATCTTCCGCACAGATACGCAGTATTTT. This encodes CASSSLAGIFRTDTQYF.

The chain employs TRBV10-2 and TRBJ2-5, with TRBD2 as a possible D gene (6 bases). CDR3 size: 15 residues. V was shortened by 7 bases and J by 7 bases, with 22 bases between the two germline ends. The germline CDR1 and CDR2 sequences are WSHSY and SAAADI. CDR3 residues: CASISGRAGTGTQYF. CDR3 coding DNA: TGCGCCAGCATCTCGGGACGAGCGGGCACCGGGACCCAGTACTTC.

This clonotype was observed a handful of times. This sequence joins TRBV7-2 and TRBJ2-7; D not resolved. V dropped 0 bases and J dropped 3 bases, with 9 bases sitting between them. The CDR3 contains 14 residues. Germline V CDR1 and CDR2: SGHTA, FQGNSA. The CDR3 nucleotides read TGTGCCAGCAGCTTAGCGCAGCGATACTACGAGCAGTACTTC. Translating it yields CASSLAQRYYEQYF.

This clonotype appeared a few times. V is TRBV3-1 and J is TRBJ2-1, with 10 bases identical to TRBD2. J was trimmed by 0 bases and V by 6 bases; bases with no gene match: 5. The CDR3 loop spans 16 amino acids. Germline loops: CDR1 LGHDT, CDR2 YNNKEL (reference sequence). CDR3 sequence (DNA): TGTGCCAGCAGGGATAGCGGGGGGAGCTCCTACAATGAGCAGTTCTTC. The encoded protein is CASRDSGGSSYNEQFF.

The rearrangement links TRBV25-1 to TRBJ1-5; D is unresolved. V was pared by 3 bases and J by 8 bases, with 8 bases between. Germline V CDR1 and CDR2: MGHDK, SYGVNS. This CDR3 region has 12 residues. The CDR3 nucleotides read TGTGCCAGCAGTGAGGCTGGGAAGCCCCAGCATTTT. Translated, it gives CASSEAGKPQHF.

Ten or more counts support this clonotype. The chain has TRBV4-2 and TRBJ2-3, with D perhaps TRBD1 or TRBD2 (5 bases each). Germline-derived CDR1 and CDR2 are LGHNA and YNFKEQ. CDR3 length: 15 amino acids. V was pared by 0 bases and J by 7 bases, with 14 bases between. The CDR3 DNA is TGTGCCAGCAGCCAAGAACGTGGGGGACCCAATACGCAGTATTTT. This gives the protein CASSQERGGPNTQYF.

CDR3 DNA: TGTGCCAGCAGCTTGAACCAGGGGTCGGGCACCGGGGAGCTGTTTTTT. Translating gives CASSLNQGSGTGELFF. This chain links TRBV7-2 with TRBJ2-2; a weak D match, TRBD1 (6 bases). The CDR3 contains 16 residues. Between the trimmed V and J ends, which lost 3 bases and 4 bases, there was a span of 15 bases. Per germline, CDR1 SGHTA and CDR2 FQGNSA.

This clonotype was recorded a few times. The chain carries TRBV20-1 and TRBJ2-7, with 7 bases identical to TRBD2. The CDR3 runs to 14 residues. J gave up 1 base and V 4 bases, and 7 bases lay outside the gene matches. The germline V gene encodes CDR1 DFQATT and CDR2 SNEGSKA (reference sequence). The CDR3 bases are TGCAGTGCTACTCGACTAGCCTCGTCCTACGAGCAGTACTTC. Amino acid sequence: CSATRLASSYEQYF.

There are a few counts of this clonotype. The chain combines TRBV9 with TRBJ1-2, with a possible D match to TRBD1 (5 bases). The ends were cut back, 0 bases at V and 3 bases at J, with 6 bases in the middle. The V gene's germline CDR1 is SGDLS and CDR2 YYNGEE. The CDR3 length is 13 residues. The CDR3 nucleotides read TGTGCCAGCAGCGTAGTACAGGACTATGGCTACACCTTC. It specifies CASSVVQDYGYTF.

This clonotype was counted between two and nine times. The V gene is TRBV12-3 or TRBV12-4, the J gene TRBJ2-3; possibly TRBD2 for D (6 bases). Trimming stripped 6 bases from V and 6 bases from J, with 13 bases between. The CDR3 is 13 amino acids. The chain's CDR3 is CASRRGRMDTQYF. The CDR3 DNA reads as TGTGCCAGCAGAAGAGGGAGGATGGATACGCAGTATTTT.

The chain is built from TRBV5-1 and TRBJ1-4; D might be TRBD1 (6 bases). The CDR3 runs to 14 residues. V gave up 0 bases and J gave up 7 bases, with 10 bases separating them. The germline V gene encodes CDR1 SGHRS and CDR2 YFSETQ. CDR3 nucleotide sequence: TGCGCCAGCAGCTTGGAGGCACAGGGTGAAAAACTGTTTTTT. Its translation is CASSLEAQGEKLFF. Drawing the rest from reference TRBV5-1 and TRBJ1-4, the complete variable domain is KAGVTQTPRYLIKTRGQQVTLSCSPISGHRSVSWYQQTPGQGLQFLFEYFSETQRNKGNFPGRFSGRQFSNSRSEMNVSTLELGDSALYLCASSLEAQGEKLFFGSGTQLSVL.

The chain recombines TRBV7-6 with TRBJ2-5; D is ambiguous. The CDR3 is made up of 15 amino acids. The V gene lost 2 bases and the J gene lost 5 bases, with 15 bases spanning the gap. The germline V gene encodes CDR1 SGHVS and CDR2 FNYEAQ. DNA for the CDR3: TGTGCCAGCAGCTTATCAGATCTGAGGACGGAGACCCAGTACTTC. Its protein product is CASSLSDLRTETQYF. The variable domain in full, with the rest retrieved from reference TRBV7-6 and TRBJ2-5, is GAGVSQSPRYKVTKRGQDVALRCDPISGHVSLYWYRQALGQGPEFLTYFNYEAQQDKSGLPNDRFSAERPEGSISTLTIQRTEQRDSAMYRCASSLSDLRTETQYFGPGTRLLVL.